At least ten counts were recorded for the clone carrying this T cell receptor (beta chain). The antigen is undetermined. Unique molecular identifiers were used to barcode this TCRbeta library. MiXCR was run by TCRdb on the PCR reads, yielding one entry per CDR3 protein. The data contain roughly 200,000 distinct CDR3 sequences, roughly 11% of them singletons. This sample stems from a study of T-cell reconstitution after alpha-beta-depleted transplantation in children. Study-level points and caveats: T cells produced anew were the main source of T-cell counts and diversity one year after transplant.

Sample: PBMCs, taken before TCRalphabeta/CD19-depleted stem cell transplant. The sequence was collected from a child less than two years old with acute myeloid leukemia, due to receive a stem cell transplant.

The CDR3 loop is CASSSKGLAGGSGDTQYF. The CDR3 region has the DNA TGCGCCAGCAGCTCCAAGGGACTAGCGGGAGGGTCTGGAGATACGCAGTATTTT. The V gene is TRBV5-1, the J gene TRBJ2-3; 16 bases are a match to TRBD2. The CDR3 consists of 18 residues. J lost 5 bases, V lost 3 bases, and 9 bases had no gene match. Germline values: CDR1 SGHRS, CDR2 YFSETQ.